These 18 T cell receptor beta chains share one sample of origin, sequenced in a study of cytotoxic CD8 clonotypes in ibrutinib-treated CLL. TCRdb keeps only in-frame clones here, not all; method: immunoSEQ multiplex PCR. The sample records about 25,000 clones, 78% being singletons. Sequences were derived from PBMCs, sampled before ibrutinib treatment. These receptors came from a human donor with chronic lymphocytic leukemia.

This rearrangement joins TRBV5-4 to TRBJ2-5; D gene ambiguous. Germline CDR1 SGHNT, CDR2 YYREEE (reference sequence). With 2 bases removed from V and 0 bases from J, the gap between germline ends came to 5 bases. The CDR3 spans 13 residues. CDR3 region: CASSFRHQETQYF. CDR3 bases: TGTGCCAGCAGCTTTAGACACCAAGAGACCCAGTACTTC. Full variable domain (missing parts from reference TRBV5-4 and TRBJ2-5): ETGVTQSPTHLIKTRGQQVTLRCSSQSGHNTVSWYQQALGQGPQFIFQYYREEENGRGNFPPRFSGLQFPNYSSELNVNALELDDSALYLCASSFRHQETQYFGPGTRLLVL.

V and J are TRBV10-1 and TRBJ2-1; 11 bases are a match to TRBD2. Germline V gene sequence: CDR1 WNHNN, CDR2 SYGVQD (reference sequence). The V gene end was trimmed by 7 bases and the J gene end by 7 bases; junction bases not matched to a gene: 21. CDR3 length equals 19 residues. CDR3 in amino acids: CASIRLAGGTTQDSNEQFF. In DNA, the CDR3 is TGCGCCAGCATTAGATTAGCGGGAGGGACGACCCAGGACTCTAATGAGCAGTTCTTC.

The chain recombines TRBV18 with TRBJ2-7; D not resolved. The CDR3 contains 15 residues. The germline V and J ends were trimmed by 2 bases and 5 bases, with 16 bases remaining between them. The germline V gene encodes CDR1 KGHSH and CDR2 LQKENI. CDR3 coding DNA: TGTGCCAGCTCACCATCCCCTGACCCTGACCACGAGCAGTACTTC. Amino acid sequence: CASSPSPDPDHEQYF.

The CDR3 sequence: CASTLQGDEQFF. The CDR3 region has the DNA TGCGCCAGCACCCTCCAGGGGGATGAGCAGTTCTTC. This rearrangement joins TRBV5-1 to TRBJ2-1; 7 bases agree with TRBD1. The germline CDR1 and CDR2 sequences are SGHRS and YFSETQ. The CDR3 spans 12 residues. V lost 6 bases, J lost 8 bases, and 5 bases stayed unmatched.

CDR3 loop: CAWSESAGVYNEQFF. The CDR3 DNA reads TGTGCCTGGAGTGAGTCAGCGGGGGTGTACAATGAGCAGTTCTTC. The chain employs TRBV30 and TRBJ2-1, with 8 nucleotides matching TRBD2. Trimming cost V 1 base and J 4 bases; bases outside gene matches: 6. CDR3 length equals 15 residues. In germline, CDR1 is GTSNPN, CDR2 SVGIG (reference sequence).

This rearrangement joins TRBV10-1 to TRBJ2-7; D possibly corresponds to TRBD2 (6 bases). V dropped 6 bases and J dropped 2 bases, with 14 bases sitting between them. Germline V CDR1 and CDR2: WNHNN, SYGVQD (reference sequence). The CDR3 is 14 residues long. The chain's CDR3 is CASSPPSSAYEQYF. The CDR3, as DNA: TGCGCCAGCAGCCCCCCCTCTAGCGCCTACGAGCAGTACTTC.

The sample holds one count of this clone. This chain links TRBV6-6 with TRBJ2-7; TRBD2 aligns across 13 bases. The CDR3 is made up of 15 amino acids. Germline lookup yields CDR1 MNHNY and CDR2 SVGAGI (reference sequence). V shed 4 bases and J 6 bases; nucleotides not matched to a gene: 6. For the CDR3, the DNA is TGTGCCAGCAGTTCCCGGACTAGCGGGAGTCTCGAGCAGTACTTC. Its protein is CASSSRTSGSLEQYF.

V is TRBV25-1 and J is TRBJ2-3; D unresolved. This CDR3 spans 12 amino acids. V dropped 4 bases and J dropped 2 bases, with 4 bases sitting between them. The germline V gene encodes CDR1 MGHDK and CDR2 SYGVNS. The CDR3 protein is CASSVATDTQYF. As DNA, the CDR3 is TGTGCCAGCAGTGTGGCCACAGATACGCAGTATTTT.

This clone was seen more than once but under ten times. This chain links TRBV5-4 with TRBJ1-1, with D maybe TRBD1 (6 bases). Trimming stripped 0 bases from V and 0 bases from J, with 9 bases between. The CDR3 spans 15 residues. The germline gives CDR1 SGHNT, CDR2 YYREEE (reference sequence). For the CDR3, the DNA is TGTGCCAGCAGCTTGGCCAGGGGCATGAACACTGAAGCTTTCTTT. It encodes CASSLARGMNTEAFF.

The chain is built from TRBV27 and TRBJ1-1; 10 nucleotides agree with TRBD1. Trimming took 5 bases from V and 5 from J; bases not matched to a gene: 17. The length of the CDR3 is 18 residues. The germline gives CDR1 MNHEY, CDR2 SMNVEV (reference sequence). As DNA, the CDR3 is TGTGCCAGCAGTGCCCGATTACCGGGACAGGGGAGGGGAACTGAAGCTTTCTTT. Protein product: CASSARLPGQGRGTEAFF.

The DNA of the CDR3 is TGTGCCAGCAGCGTAAATCATAACACTGAAGCTTTCTTT. Residues: CASSVNHNTEAFF. The genes are TRBV9 and TRBJ1-1; no definite D call. V lost 1 base to trimming and J lost 2 bases, with 6 bases between them. Germline V gene lookup returns CDR1 SGDLS and CDR2 YYNGEE. The CDR3 sequence is 13 residues long.

The chain carries TRBV4-3 and TRBJ2-7, with 8 bases matching TRBD2. This CDR3 has 18 amino acids. Germline V CDR1 and CDR2: LGHNA, YSLEER. V shed 0 bases and J 2 bases; nucleotides not matched to a gene: 12. CDR3 region: CASSQDPLLAEYPYEQYF. The DNA of the CDR3 is TGCGCCAGCAGCCAAGATCCCCTACTAGCGGAGTACCCCTACGAGCAGTACTTC.

The sample holds one count of this clone. The J gene is TRBJ1-3, the V gene TRBV5-1; 7 bases fit TRBD1. The germline V gene has CDR1 SGHRS and CDR2 YFSETQ. The trim removed 4 bases at V and 2 bases at J, leaving 3 bases unmatched. The CDR3 length is 14 residues. CDR3 loop: CASSPGQAGNTIYF. The DNA for the CDR3 is TGCGCCAGCAGCCCAGGACAGGCTGGAAACACCATATATTTT.

Points on this clone: One end of the junction is discordant with germline, which a read error may explain. The J gene is TRBJ2-5, the V gene TRBV15; TRBD1 agrees at 10 bases. The germline V gene encodes CDR1 LNHNV and CDR2 YYDKDF (reference sequence). This CDR3 is built from 15 residues. The CDR3 DNA sequence: TGTGCCACCAGCCGAGAGTTAGGACAGGGGGTGACCCAGTACTTC. It yields the protein CATSRELGQGVTQYF.

This clone has more than one count but fewer than ten. The chain recombines TRBV4-2 with TRBJ1-3; no clear D. The CDR3 length is 15 residues. The V end lost 1 base, the J end lost 1 base, and 8 bases lay between the germline ends. Germline CDR1 reads LGHNA; CDR2 reads YNFKEQ. The CDR3 loop reads CASSQASGSGNTIYF. The CDR3 DNA reads as TGTGCCAGCAGCCAAGCGTCCGGGTCTGGAAACACCATATATTTT.

The chain combines TRBV19 with TRBJ1-4; D remains ambiguous. The length of the CDR3 is 13 residues. The germline V and J ends were trimmed by 6 bases and 3 bases, with 8 bases remaining between them. Germline CDR1 is LNHDA and CDR2 is SQIVND (reference sequence). This CDR3 reads CASRPGANEKLFF. CDR3 nucleotide sequence: TGTGCCAGTAGGCCTGGAGCTAATGAAAAACTGTTTTTT.

This chain joins TRBV5-4 and TRBJ2-2, with TRBD2 as a possible D gene (6 bases). The CDR3 extends over 14 amino acids. The germline V and J ends were trimmed by 7 bases and 6 bases, with 16 bases remaining between them. The germline gives CDR1 SGHNT, CDR2 YYREEE (reference sequence). The CDR3 loop reads CASGRAWGAGELFF. CDR3 nucleotides: TGTGCCAGCGGACGGGCTTGGGGGGCCGGGGAGCTGTTTTTT.

This clone is a singleton in its sample. This chain uses TRBV7-2 with TRBJ1-2; 10 nucleotides match TRBD1. Germline V gene data show CDR1 as SGHTA and CDR2 as FQGNSA. The CDR3 sequence is 17 residues long. The V segment lost 2 bases and the J segment 1 base; nucleotides outside the gene matches: 7. Written as DNA, the CDR3 is TGTGCCAGCAGCTTAATAGGTGGGACAGGGGTTAACTATGGCTACACCTTC. It encodes CASSLIGGTGVNYGYTF.